This TCR beta chain was sequenced during a study of OX40 agonist ivuxolimab in advanced cancers. With respect to the entire study: Ivuxolimab was a fully human IgG2 agonistic monoclonal antibody targeting the costimulatory receptor OX40 (CD134). Intravenous ivuxolimab was administered to patients every 2 weeks at six dose levels: 0.01, 0.1, 0.3, 1.5, 3 and 10 mg/kg. Of the approximately 54 patients in dose escalation, 19 had hepatocellular carcinoma, some 15 had melanoma, 9 had renal cell carcinoma and 9 had head and neck cancer. In the dose-escalation cohort, approximately 80% of patients were male, and the mean age was approximately 60 years with a range of roughly 20 to 79. Patients were allowed to have had prior anti-PD-1, anti-PD-L1 or anti-CTLA-4 therapy, and approximately 39% of the dose-escalation patients had been treated with checkpoint inhibitors. Partial responses occurred in three dose-escalation patients: two with cutaneous melanoma and one with hepatocellular carcinoma. The purpose of peripheral TCRbeta sequencing was to test whether ivuxolimab changed TCR sequence diversity and led to clonal T-cell expansion. The paper reports the monotherapy dose-escalation portion (N of about 54 patients) of the phase I ivuxolimab trial. The paper as a whole reports these results and caveats: The antigen specificity of the peripheral T cells that underwent clonal expansion was not determined. At doses from 0.1 to 3.0 mg/kg, clonal expansion was seen in both CD4+ and CD8+ blood T cells between baseline and week 6. In partial responders in the 0.1-3.0 mg/kg groups, normalized peripheral clonal expansion was found to be among the lowest, especially among CD8+ T cells. On average, CD8+ T cells showed more expanded clones than CD4+ T cells after ivuxolimab. Low levels of normalized T-cell clonal expansion were also seen in some nonresponding patients.

Regarding this clone: Its cognate antigen has yet to be identified. It has no much larger one-base neighbor in the sample; base qualities were not kept.

The trial excluded patients who had a history of autoimmune disease or who were on systemic immunosuppression. Peripheral blood for TCR sequencing was drawn from every dose cohort at baseline, at cycle 4 day 1 and at cycle 7 day 1. The samples were taken from a phase I, first-in-human, multicenter, open-label dose-escalation trial of ivuxolimab. Adults with locally advanced or metastatic melanoma, renal cell, hepatocellular, or head and neck squamous cell carcinoma were enrolled in the trial. CD4+ and CD8+ T cells were sorted separately from peripheral blood before TCR sequencing. For sequencing of the TCRbeta CDR3 region, genomic DNA was extracted from the sorted cells. The immunoSEQ Assay was used to sequence the TCRbeta CDR3 regions. Drawn from immuneACCESS, this table holds only the in-frame rearrangements with V and J called that TCRdb kept. Clones are partly lost; checked studies trace under half to an unresolved V gene and leave the rest unexplained. Here the sample has around 50,000 clones; over 70% occur a single time. The biggest ten clones account for about 3.5% of the sample.

Including cysteine and phenylalanine, the CDR3 has 15 amino acids. The entry retains the CDR3 DNA only, 45 bases that are in frame from base 1. CDR1 and CDR2 (SEHNR, FQNEAQ) derive from the germline V gene (reference sequence). V is pruned by 0 bases and J by 7 bases, leaving 6 bases of the junction without a gene match. The source of this sequence is an adult with an advanced solid tumor such as melanoma, head and neck, liver or kidney cancer. The V and J genes are TRBV7-9 and TRBJ2-1, with TRBD2 matching 7 junction bases. The sequencing used CD4+ or CD8+ T cells sorted from blood, collected in a trial of the OX40 agonist ivuxolimab. The DNA reads TGTGCCAGCAGCTTAGCTCGCGGGAGATGGAATGAGCAGTTCTTC. Translation gives CASSLARGRWNEQFF.